This note documents a single T cell receptor beta chain sequence. Its target antigen remains unknown. Qualities for individual bases were not recorded, and no much larger clone is one base off. Per the germline V gene, SNHLY is the CDR1 and FYNNEI is the CDR2. The junction shows trimming of 4 bases on V and 4 bases on J, plus 9 bases between the germline ends. The CDR3 holds 13 amino acids from the cysteine to the phenylalanine. The CDR3 DNA has 39 bases and is translated from base 1. Libraries were prepared through the immunoSEQ multiplex PCR assay. The table comes from immuneACCESS by way of TCRdb, which keeps in-frame sequences with V and J called. Part of the clones is missing from these tables; in studies checked, under half for an unresolved V gene and the rest for unknown reasons. This sample has some 16,000 clones in its table, and about 80% of those were observed once. The ten largest clones take up roughly 23% of the sample.

The record originates from a study of ipilimumab plus nivolumab after autologous stem cell transplantation (dated by TCRdb to the early 2020s). As for the study more broadly: The median number of doses received by trial patients was about five for ipilimumab and fewer than 10 for nivolumab. Primary refractory and relapsed disease were included in the DLBCL cohort, with 18-month progression-free survival of about 86% and 29%, respectively. Patients in the trial were undergoing autologous transplant and had high-risk diffuse large B cell lymphoma, mature T cell lymphoma, or multiple myeloma. Fewer than 40 patients made up the trial's intent-to-treat population.

General conclusions and limits of the study: According to the authors, a biologic rationale for studying the approach further came from T cell receptor repertoire, regulatory T cell phenotype and gut microbiota profiles. The authors concluded that, as post-transplant consolidation, combined checkpoint inhibition appeared tolerable.

Checkpoint therapy was initiated 14 to 28 days after autologous transplant, and ipilimumab was administered at 1 mg/kg intravenously on day 1 of selected weeks. Nivolumab was administered at 3 mg/kg intravenously on day 1 of weeks 1, 4, 7, 10, and every two weeks through week 26. Combined checkpoint inhibition with ipilimumab and nivolumab as consolidation after autologous stem cell transplantation was tested in a Phase Ib clinical trial. The source of this sequence is a male donor with diffuse large B-cell lymphoma. The sequenced sample was PBMCs, obtained in a trial of ipilimumab plus nivolumab as post-transplant consolidation. The chain couples TRBV2 to TRBJ2-3; too little of a D gene remains to name it. The sequence in DNA is TGTGCCAGCAGTGTTTTCATCCCAGATACGCAGTATTTT. Translated, this gives CASSVFIPDTQYF.